This T cell receptor beta chain was sequenced for a study of response to subunit inactivated influenza vaccine. Study-level results: Authors proposed each seasonal influenza vaccination draws in few new T cells.

TCRdb itself ran the RT-PCR reads through MiXCR, one entry per CDR3 protein. Of roughly 650,000 distinct CDR3 sequences in the sample, 15% to 17% were seen once. This clonotype was seen a few times. The antigen remains unidentified. This clonotype was obtained from a man aged 45 to 65 who received an inactivated influenza vaccine. The sequenced sample was PBMCs from blood, obtained about 11 days after vaccination.

The CDR3 nucleotides read TGTGCCAGCAGCGAGTCATCGTCGGATACGCAGTATTTT. It encodes CASSESSSDTQYF. The gene calls are TRBV9 and TRBJ2-3; unclear D gene. Per germline, CDR1 SGDLS and CDR2 YYNGEE. The length of the CDR3 is 13 residues. The ends were cut back, 3 bases at V and 6 bases at J, with 11 bases in the middle.